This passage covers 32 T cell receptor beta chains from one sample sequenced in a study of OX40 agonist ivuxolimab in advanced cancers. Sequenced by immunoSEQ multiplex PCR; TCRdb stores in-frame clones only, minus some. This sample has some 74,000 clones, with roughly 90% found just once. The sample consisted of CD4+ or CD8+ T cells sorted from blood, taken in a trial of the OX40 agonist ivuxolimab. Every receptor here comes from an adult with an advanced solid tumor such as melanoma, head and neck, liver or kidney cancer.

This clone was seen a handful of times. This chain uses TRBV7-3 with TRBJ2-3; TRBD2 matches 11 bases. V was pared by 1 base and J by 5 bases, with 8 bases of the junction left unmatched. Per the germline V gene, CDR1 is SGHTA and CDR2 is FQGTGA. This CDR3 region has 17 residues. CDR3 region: CASSLILTSGSGDTQYF. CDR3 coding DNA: TGTGCCAGCAGCTTAATCCTCACTAGCGGGAGTGGAGATACGCAGTATTTT. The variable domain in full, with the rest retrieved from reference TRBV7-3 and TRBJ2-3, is GAGVSQTPSNKVTEKGKYVELRCDPISGHTALYWYRQSLGQGPEFLIYFQGTGAADDSGLPNDRFFAVRPEGSVSTLKIQRTERGDSAVYLCASSLILTSGSGDTQYFGPGTRLTVL.

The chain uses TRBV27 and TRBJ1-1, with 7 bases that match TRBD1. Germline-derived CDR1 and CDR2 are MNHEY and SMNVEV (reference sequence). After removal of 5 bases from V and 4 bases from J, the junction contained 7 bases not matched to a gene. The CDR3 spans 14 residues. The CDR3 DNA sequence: TGTGCCAGCAGTCCGTTGACAGGGTCCACTGAAGCTTTCTTT. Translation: CASSPLTGSTEAFF.

CDR3 sequence (DNA): TGCGCCAGCAGCCCAGCGGGCTCAAACACCGGGGAGCTGTTTTTT. Protein sequence: CASSPAGSNTGELFF. The chain has TRBV5-1 and TRBJ2-2; D is possibly TRBD2 (6 bases). V dropped 4 bases and J dropped 2 bases, with 12 bases sitting between them. The CDR3 is 15 amino acids. Germline V gene sequence: CDR1 SGHRS, CDR2 YFSETQ. Complete variable domain (other parts from reference TRBV5-1 and TRBJ2-2): KAGVTQTPRYLIKTRGQQVTLSCSPISGHRSVSWYQQTPGQGLQFLFEYFSETQRNKGNFPGRFSGRQFSNSRSEMNVSTLELGDSALYLCASSPAGSNTGELFFGEGSRLTVL.

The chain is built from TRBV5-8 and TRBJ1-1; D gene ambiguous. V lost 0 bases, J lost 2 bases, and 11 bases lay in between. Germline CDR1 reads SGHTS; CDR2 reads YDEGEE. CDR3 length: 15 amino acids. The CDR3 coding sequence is TGTGCCAGCAGCTTGGAACTGAGGGCTAACACTGAAGCTTTCTTT. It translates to CASSLELRANTEAFF.

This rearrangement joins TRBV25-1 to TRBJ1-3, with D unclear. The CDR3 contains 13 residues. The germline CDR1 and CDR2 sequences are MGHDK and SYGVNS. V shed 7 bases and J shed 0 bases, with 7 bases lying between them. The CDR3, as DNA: TGTGCCAGCATAGAGAGCTCTGGAAACACCATATATTTT. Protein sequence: CASIESSGNTIYF.

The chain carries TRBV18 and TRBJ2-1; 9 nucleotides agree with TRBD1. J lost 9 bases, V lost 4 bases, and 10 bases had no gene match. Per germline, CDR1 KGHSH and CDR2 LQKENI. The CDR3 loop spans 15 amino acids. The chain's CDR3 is CASSQGQGVYLEQFF. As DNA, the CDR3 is TGTGCCAGCTCACAGGGACAGGGCGTGTATCTTGAGCAGTTCTTC.

The CDR3 bases are TGCGCCAGCAGCTTGGGACAGGGGCCGTACGAGCAGTACTTC. It codes for CASSLGQGPYEQYF. The chain joins TRBV5-1 to TRBJ2-7; 8 bases match TRBD1. The CDR3 sequence is 14 residues long. J lost 4 bases, V lost 0 bases, and 3 bases had no gene match. Germline loops: CDR1 SGHRS, CDR2 YFSETQ.

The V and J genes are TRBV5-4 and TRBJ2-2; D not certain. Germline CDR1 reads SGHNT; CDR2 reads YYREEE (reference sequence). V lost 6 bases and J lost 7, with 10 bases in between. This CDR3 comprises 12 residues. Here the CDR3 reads CASTPFGGELFF. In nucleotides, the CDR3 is TGTGCCAGCACCCCGTTTGGCGGGGAGCTGTTTTTT.

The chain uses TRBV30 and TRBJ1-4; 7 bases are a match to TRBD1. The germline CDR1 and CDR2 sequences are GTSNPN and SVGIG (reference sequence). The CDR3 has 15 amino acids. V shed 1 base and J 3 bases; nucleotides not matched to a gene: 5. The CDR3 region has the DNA TGTGCCTGGAGTGCCCAGGGGGGGGCTAATGAAAAACTGTTTTTT. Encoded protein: CAWSAQGGANEKLFF.

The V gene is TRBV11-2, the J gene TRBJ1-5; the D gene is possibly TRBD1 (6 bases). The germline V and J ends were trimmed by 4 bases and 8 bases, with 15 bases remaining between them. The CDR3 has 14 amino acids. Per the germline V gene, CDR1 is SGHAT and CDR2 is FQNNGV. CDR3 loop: CASSSDRGLEPQHF. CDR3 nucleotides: TGTGCCAGCAGCTCCGATCGGGGGCTAGAGCCCCAGCATTTT.

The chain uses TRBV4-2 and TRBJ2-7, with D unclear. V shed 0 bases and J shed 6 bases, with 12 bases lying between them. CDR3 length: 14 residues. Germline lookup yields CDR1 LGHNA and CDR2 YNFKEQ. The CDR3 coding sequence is TGTGCCAGCAGCCAAGATTCCGAAAACTCCGAGCAGTACTTC. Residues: CASSQDSENSEQYF.

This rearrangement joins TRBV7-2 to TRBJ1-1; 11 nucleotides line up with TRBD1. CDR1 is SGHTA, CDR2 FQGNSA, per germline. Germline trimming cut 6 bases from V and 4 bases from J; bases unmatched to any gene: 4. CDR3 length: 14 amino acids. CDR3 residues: CASRQDRGRTEAFF. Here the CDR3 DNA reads TGTGCCAGCAGACAGGACAGGGGGCGCACTGAAGCTTTCTTT.

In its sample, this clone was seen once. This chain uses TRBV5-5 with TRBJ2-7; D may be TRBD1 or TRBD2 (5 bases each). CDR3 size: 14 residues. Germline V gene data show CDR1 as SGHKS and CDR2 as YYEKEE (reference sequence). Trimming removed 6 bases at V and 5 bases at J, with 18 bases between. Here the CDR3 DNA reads TGTGCCAGCAATGTGCCAGGGATTAGCGACGAGCAGTACTTC. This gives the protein CASNVPGISDEQYF.

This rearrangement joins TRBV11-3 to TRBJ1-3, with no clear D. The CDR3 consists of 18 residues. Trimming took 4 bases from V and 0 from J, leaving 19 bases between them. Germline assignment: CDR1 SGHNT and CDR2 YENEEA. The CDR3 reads CASSSRRTDTLSGNTIYF. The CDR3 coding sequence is TGTGCCAGCAGCTCGCGAAGGACGGATACCCTCTCTGGAAACACCATATATTTT.

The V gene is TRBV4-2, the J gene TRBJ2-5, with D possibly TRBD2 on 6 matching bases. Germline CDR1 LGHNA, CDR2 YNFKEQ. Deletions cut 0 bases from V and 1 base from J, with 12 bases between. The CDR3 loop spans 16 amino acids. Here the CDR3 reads CASSQDRAGIQETQYF. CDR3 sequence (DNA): TGTGCCAGCAGCCAAGATAGGGCGGGAATCCAAGAGACCCAGTACTTC.

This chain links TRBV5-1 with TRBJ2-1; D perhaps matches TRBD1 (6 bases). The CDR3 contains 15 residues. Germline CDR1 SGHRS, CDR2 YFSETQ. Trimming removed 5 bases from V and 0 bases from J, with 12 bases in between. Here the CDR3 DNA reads TGCGCCAGCAGAACCTCAGGGGACTCCTACAATGAGCAGTTCTTC. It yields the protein CASRTSGDSYNEQFF.

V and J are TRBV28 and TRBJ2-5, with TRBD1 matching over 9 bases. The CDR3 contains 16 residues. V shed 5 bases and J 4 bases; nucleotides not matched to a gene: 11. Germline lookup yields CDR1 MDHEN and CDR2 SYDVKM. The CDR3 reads CASSPMTGGKGETQYF. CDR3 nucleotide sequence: TGTGCCAGCAGTCCAATGACAGGGGGTAAGGGAGAGACCCAGTACTTC.

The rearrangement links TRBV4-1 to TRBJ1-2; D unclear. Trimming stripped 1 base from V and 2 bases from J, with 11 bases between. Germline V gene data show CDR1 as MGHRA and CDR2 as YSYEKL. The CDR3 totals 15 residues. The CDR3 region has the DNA TGCGCCAGCAGCCAAGGAGTGCACTCAAACTATGGCTACACCTTC. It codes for CASSQGVHSNYGYTF.

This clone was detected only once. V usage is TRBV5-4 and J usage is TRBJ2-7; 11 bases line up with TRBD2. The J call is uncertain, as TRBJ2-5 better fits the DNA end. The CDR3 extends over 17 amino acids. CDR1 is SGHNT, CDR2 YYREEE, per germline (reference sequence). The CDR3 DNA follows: TGTGCCAGCAGCCCAGCGGGACTAGCGGCCACCAGAGAGACCCAGTACTTC. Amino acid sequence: CASSPAGLAATRETQYF.

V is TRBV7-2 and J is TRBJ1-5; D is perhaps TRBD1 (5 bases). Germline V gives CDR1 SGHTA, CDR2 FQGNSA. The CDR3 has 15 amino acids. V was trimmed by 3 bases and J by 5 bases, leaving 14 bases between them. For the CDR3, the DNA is TGTGCCAGCAGCTTGGTCCCGCGGGGACATCAGCCCCAGCATTTT. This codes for CASSLVPRGHQPQHF.

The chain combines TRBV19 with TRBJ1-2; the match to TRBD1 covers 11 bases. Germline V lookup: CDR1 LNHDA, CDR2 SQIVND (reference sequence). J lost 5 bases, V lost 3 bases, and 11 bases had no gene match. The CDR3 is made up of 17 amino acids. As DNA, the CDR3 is TGTGCCAGTAGTATGAGATATAGTCGGGACAGGGGGTATGGCTACACCTTC. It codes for CASSMRYSRDRGYGYTF. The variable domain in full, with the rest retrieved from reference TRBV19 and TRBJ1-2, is DGGITQSPKYLFRKEGQNVTLSCEQNLNHDAMYWYRQDPGQGLRLIYYSQIVNDFQKGDIAEGYSVSREKKESFPLTVTSAQKNPTAFYLCASSMRYSRDRGYGYTFGSGTRLTVV.

CDR3 sequence (DNA): TGTGCCAGCAGCTCGGACGGATGGAACACTGAAGCTTTCTTT. Encoded protein: CASSSDGWNTEAFF. The chain carries TRBV5-5 and TRBJ1-1; D unclear. Germline CDR1 is SGHKS and CDR2 is YYEKEE (reference sequence). Trimming cost V 3 bases and J 1 base, with 10 bases left between them. CDR3 length: 14 residues.

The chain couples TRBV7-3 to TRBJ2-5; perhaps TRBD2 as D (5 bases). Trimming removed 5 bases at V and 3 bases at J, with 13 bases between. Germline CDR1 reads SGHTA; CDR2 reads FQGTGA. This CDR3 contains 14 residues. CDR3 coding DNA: TGTGCCAGCAGCCGATCCCCGGGGAAAGAGACCCAGTACTTC. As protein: CASSRSPGKETQYF.

The CDR3 reads CASSGLMGSKTQYF. In nucleotides, the CDR3 is TGTGCCAGCAGCGGACTAATGGGCTCCAAGACCCAGTACTTC. The J gene is TRBJ2-5, the V gene TRBV2, with D possibly matching TRBD2 (6 bases). The V end lost 6 bases, the J end lost 6 bases, and 17 bases lay between the germline ends. CDR1 and CDR2 (germline): SNHLY, FYNNEI. This CDR3 region has 14 residues.

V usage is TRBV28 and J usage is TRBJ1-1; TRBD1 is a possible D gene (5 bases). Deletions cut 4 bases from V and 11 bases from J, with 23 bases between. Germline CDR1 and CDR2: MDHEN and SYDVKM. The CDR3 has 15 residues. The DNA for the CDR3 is TGTGCCAGCAGTTCCCCCGGGACTGGCAACCGGGGGGCTTTCTTT. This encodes CASSSPGTGNRGAFF. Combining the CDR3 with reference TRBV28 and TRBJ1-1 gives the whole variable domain DVKVTQSSRYLVKRTGEKVFLECVQDMDHENMFWYRQDPGLGLRLIYFSYDVKMKEKGDIPEGYSVSREKKERFSLILESASTNQTSMYLCASSSPGTGNRGAFFGQGTRLTVV.

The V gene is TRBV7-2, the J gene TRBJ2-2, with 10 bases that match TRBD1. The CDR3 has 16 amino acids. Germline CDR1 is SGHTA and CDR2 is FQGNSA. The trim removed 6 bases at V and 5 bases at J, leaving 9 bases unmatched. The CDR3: CASSSWTGGKTGELFF. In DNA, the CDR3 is TGTGCCAGCAGTTCATGGACAGGGGGGAAAACCGGGGAGCTGTTTTTT.

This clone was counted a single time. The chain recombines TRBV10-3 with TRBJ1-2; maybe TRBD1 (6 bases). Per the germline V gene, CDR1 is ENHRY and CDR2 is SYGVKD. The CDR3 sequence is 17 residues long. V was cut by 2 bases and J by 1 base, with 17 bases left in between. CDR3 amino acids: CAISEAGGARVNYGYTF. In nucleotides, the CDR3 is TGTGCCATCAGTGAGGCGGGGGGCGCGAGGGTTAACTATGGCTACACCTTC.

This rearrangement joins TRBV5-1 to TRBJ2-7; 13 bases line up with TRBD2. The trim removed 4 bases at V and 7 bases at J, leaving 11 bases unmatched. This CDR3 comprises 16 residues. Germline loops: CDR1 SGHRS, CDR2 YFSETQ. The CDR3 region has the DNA TGCGCCAGCAGCCAGGCCGGGACTAGCGGGATGGGGGAGCAGTACTTC. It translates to CASSQAGTSGMGEQYF. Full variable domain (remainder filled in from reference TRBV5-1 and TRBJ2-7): KAGVTQTPRYLIKTRGQQVTLSCSPISGHRSVSWYQQTPGQGLQFLFEYFSETQRNKGNFPGRFSGRQFSNSRSEMNVSTLELGDSALYLCASSQAGTSGMGEQYFGPGTRLTVT.

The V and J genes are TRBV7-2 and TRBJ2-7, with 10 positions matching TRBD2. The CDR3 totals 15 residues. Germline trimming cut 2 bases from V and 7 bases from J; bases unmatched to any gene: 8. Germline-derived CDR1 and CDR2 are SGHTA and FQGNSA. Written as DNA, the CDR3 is TGTGCCAGCAGCTTAAAAGCGGGAGGGCCTGGGGAGCAGTACTTC. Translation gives CASSLKAGGPGEQYF.

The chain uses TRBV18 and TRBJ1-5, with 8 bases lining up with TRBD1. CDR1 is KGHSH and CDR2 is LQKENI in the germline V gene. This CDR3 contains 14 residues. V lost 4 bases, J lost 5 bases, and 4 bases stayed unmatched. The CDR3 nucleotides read TGTGCCAGCTCACTCGACAGGGGACATCAGCCCCAGCATTTT. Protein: CASSLDRGHQPQHF.

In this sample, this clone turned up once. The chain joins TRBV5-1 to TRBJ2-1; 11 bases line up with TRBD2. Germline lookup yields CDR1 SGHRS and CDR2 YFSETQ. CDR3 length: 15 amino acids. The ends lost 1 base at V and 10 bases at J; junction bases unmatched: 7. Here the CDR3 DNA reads TGCGCCAGCAGCTTGACTAGCGGGAGTGTAGGGGAGCAGTTCTTC. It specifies CASSLTSGSVGEQFF.

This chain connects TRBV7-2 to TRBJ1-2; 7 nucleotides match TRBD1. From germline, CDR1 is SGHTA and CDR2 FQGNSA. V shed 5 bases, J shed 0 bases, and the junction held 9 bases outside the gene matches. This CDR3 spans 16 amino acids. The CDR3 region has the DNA TGTGCCAGCAGCGCCTCCGGGGGGACAGCTAACTATGGCTACACCTTC. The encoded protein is CASSASGGTANYGYTF.